Described below is a single T cell receptor beta chain sequence and its context. These data come from a study of blood T cell repertoires in COVID-19. About the research overall: Acute and convalescent COVID-19 samples came from the United States, Italy and Spain.

CDR3 length equals 16 residues. CDR1 and CDR2 from the germline V gene are SGHDT and YYEEEE. V was cut by 3 bases and J by 0 bases, with 16 bases left in between. Participant age was about 18 to 89 years, and participants resided in approximately 25 US areas. Categorization into cohorts depended on clinical history that participants reported. Under the authors' procedure: Amplifying reference gene primers gave estimates of nucleated cell counts. Clones were read by immunoSEQ multiplex PCR, and TCRdb kept only the in-frame ones, dropping some. The V and J calls and the clone size are those of that table, but D and trimming were determined from the DNA. The sample gives hundreds of thousands of clones, nearly 90% of which show up once; approximately 1.5% is in the top ten.

The clonotype comes from a woman younger than 30 with acute COVID-19. V and J are TRBV5-6 and TRBJ2-7, with a tentative D call TRBD1 (6 bases). Material for sequencing was PBMCs or T cells enriched from blood (not recorded which). The CDR3 sequence: CASSWSPGASSYEQYF. CDR3 DNA: TGTGCCAGCAGCTGGAGCCCAGGGGCCAGCTCCTACGAGCAGTACTTC.